A selection of T cell receptor beta chains follows, all from one sample in a study of T-cell memory formation after mild COVID-19. TCRdb ran MiXCR on the 5' RACE reads and lists one entry per CDR3 protein. The data contain roughly 130,000 distinct CDR3 sequences, about 6% of them singletons. Source material: PBMCs or a T cell subset sorted from them (not recorded which). All receptors come from an adult woman who had mild COVID-19 (a few samples of this study predate the infection). Cell type and time point are not known. Both conserved end residues are part of each CDR3. The order of the fields is J gene, clone size, D gene, V gene, CDR3 protein, CDR3 DNA. D genes are given only for firm matches. Size values are once, few and many counts, or a class for expanded clones, and some rows have none.

TRBJ1-1	-	-	TRBV29-1	CSVRDLGSSEAFF	TGCAGCGTAAGGGACCTTGGCTCGTCTGAAGCTTTCTTT
TRBJ1-2	few	-	TRBV6-2/TRBV6-3	CASSYSRTVHGYTF	TGTGCCAGCAGTTACTCGAGAACAGTCCATGGCTACACCTTC
TRBJ1-6	-	-	TRBV9	CASNQQDNRNSPLHF	TGTGCCAGCAACCAACAGGATAATAGAAATTCACCCCTCCACTTT
TRBJ2-1	few	-	TRBV5-4	CASSFNRGNNEQFF	TGTGCCAGCAGCTTTAATCGGGGCAACAATGAGCAGTTCTTC
TRBJ2-5	few	-	TRBV5-5	CASSGTPGETQYF	TGTGCCAGCAGCGGGACTCCGGGAGAGACCCAGTACTTC
TRBJ2-3	many	TRBD1	TRBV5-1	CASSKDRETDTQYF	TGCGCCAGCAGCAAGGACAGGGAGACAGATACGCAGTATTTT
TRBJ1-1	many	TRBD1	TRBV6-5	CASSSPGTGGTEAFF	TGTGCCAGCAGTTCCCCCGGGACAGGGGGCACTGAAGCTTTCTTT
TRBJ1-1	-	-	TRBV5-1	CASSPQEAKGTEAFF	TGCGCCAGCAGCCCCCAAGAGGCAAAGGGGACTGAAGCTTTCTTT
TRBJ1-1	few	-	TRBV15	CATSPRSLNTEAFF	TGTGCCACCAGCCCCCGATCCCTGAACACTGAAGCTTTCTTT
TRBJ2-1	few	TRBD2	TRBV6-1	CASTLTSGTRNEQFF	TGTGCCAGCACGTTGACTAGCGGGACAAGGAATGAGCAGTTCTTC
TRBJ1-4	few	-	TRBV5-1	CASSLAGLPNEKLFF	TGCGCCAGCAGCTTGGCCGGGTTACCTAATGAAAAACTGTTTTTT
TRBJ2-7	many	-	TRBV7-9	CASSPSASVAGYEQYF	TGTGCCAGCAGCCCCTCAGCTTCGGTAGCAGGCTACGAGCAGTACTTC
TRBJ1-4	-	TRBD1	TRBV6-6	CASSYSSPRGQGKLFF	TGTGCCAGCAGTTACTCGTCTCCTCGCGGACAGGGAAAACTGTTTTTT
TRBJ1-5	many	TRBD1	TRBV20-1	CSASSPGTGGRPQHF	TGCAGTGCTTCTAGTCCCGGGACAGGGGGCAGGCCCCAGCATTTT
TRBJ1-2	-	TRBD1	TRBV6-5	CASTRDRNRYTF	TGTGCCAGCACCCGGGACAGGAATCGCTACACCTTC
TRBJ2-2	few	-	TRBV7-3	CASSVGREYTGELFF	TGTGCCAGCAGCGTGGGCAGGGAGTACACCGGGGAGCTGTTTTTT
TRBJ1-2	-	TRBD1	TRBV7-2	CASSPGTDGGGYTF	TGTGCCAGCAGCCCCGGGACAGATGGGGGCGGCTACACCTTC
TRBJ2-1	-	-	TRBV6-2/TRBV6-3	CASRKEGANYNEQFF	TGTGCCAGCAGAAAGGAGGGGGCCAACTACAATGAGCAGTTCTTC
TRBJ2-5	-	-	TRBV10-2	CASSEYAGETQYF	TGCGCCAGCAGTGAGTATGCAGGAGAGACCCAGTACTTC
TRBJ2-7	few	-	TRBV29-1	CSVRAPYEQYF	TGCAGCGTGCGGGCCCCCTACGAGCAGTACTTC
TRBJ1-5	few	TRBD1	TRBV7-6	CASSPRTGGYSNRPQHF	TGTGCCAGCAGCCCCCGGACAGGGGGGTATAGCAATCGGCCCCAGCATTTT
TRBJ1-4	-	-	TRBV5-1	CASSPQVATNEKLFF	TGCGCCAGCAGCCCACAAGTTGCAACTAATGAAAAACTGTTTTTT
TRBJ1-1	-	-	TRBV30	CAWSVRPMRTEAFF	TGTGCCTGGAGTGTAAGGCCGATGCGGACTGAAGCTTTCTTT
TRBJ2-3	-	TRBD2	TRBV7-6	CASSLFGLSAGASTDTQYF	TGTGCCAGCAGCTTATTTGGTCTGTCAGCGGGGGCTAGCACAGATACGCAGTATTTT
TRBJ2-7	many	-	TRBV5-1	CASSLEGISYEQYF	TGCGCCAGCAGCTTGGAAGGAATTTCCTACGAGCAGTACTTC
TRBJ2-3	few	TRBD1	TRBV6-6	CASSLGQGATDTQYF	TGTGCCAGCAGTTTGGGACAGGGGGCCACAGATACGCAGTATTTT
TRBJ1-2	few	TRBD1	TRBV20-1	CSAVDRTYGYTF	TGCAGTGCTGTGGACAGGACGTATGGCTACACCTTC
TRBJ1-2	-	TRBD1	TRBV12-3/TRBV12-4	CASSLTDRGGYTF	TGTGCCAGCAGTCTTACGGACAGGGGTGGCTACACCTTC
TRBJ2-3	-	-	TRBV28	CASSSSSQGITDTQYF	TGTGCCAGCAGTTCTTCCTCACAGGGTATCACAGATACGCAGTATTTT
TRBJ2-1	-	-	TRBV6-2/TRBV6-3	CASSLLRGPNEQFF	TGTGCCAGCAGCCTCCTTAGGGGCCCTAATGAGCAGTTCTTC
TRBJ2-6	-	-	TRBV6-6	CASSYSRGARSGANVLTF	TGTGCCAGCAGTTACTCTAGGGGGGCGCGCTCTGGGGCCAACGTCCTGACTTTC
TRBJ1-6	few	-	TRBV7-2	CASSWEQGESSPLHF	TGTGCCAGCAGCTGGGAACAGGGAGAGAGTTCACCCCTCCACTTT
TRBJ2-1	many	-	TRBV12-3/TRBV12-4	CASSLSRSVNEQFF	TGTGCCAGCAGTTTGTCTAGGTCGGTAAATGAGCAGTTCTTC
TRBJ2-7	many	TRBD2	TRBV3-1	CASGTWSSGYYEQYF	TGTGCCAGCGGCACGTGGTCTAGCGGGTACTACGAGCAGTACTTC
TRBJ2-5	many	-	TRBV5-1	CASSSMGAVQETQYF	TGCGCCAGCAGCTCCATGGGGGCAGTCCAAGAGACCCAGTACTTC
TRBJ1-1	few	-	TRBV18	CASSPSEFDTEAFF	TGTGCCAGCTCACCTTCAGAATTTGACACTGAAGCTTTCTTT
TRBJ2-7	few	-	TRBV5-1	CASSLEGFYEQYF	TGCGCCAGCAGCTTGGAGGGGTTCTACGAGCAGTACTTC
TRBJ1-1	once	-	TRBV7-2	CASSFMNTEAFF	TGTGCCAGCTCGTTCATGAACACTGAAGCTTTCTTT
TRBJ2-5	-	-	TRBV12-3/TRBV12-4	CASSPVGDQETQYF	TGTGCCAGCAGTCCCGTGGGGGACCAAGAGACCCAGTACTTC
TRBJ1-6	-	-	TRBV7-3	CASSRTEDSPLHF	TGTGCCAGCAGCCGCACGGAGGATTCACCCCTCCACTTT
TRBJ2-5	-	-	TRBV2	CASRWTDQETQYF	TGTGCCAGCAGGTGGACGGACCAAGAGACCCAGTACTTC
TRBJ2-7	few	TRBD1	TRBV12-3/TRBV12-4	CASSLGQGALGEQYF	TGTGCCAGCAGCCTCGGACAGGGGGCCTTGGGCGAGCAGTACTTC
TRBJ2-2	-	TRBD1	TRBV12-3/TRBV12-4	CASRQGVGTGELFF	TGTGCCAGCAGACAGGGGGTCGGCACCGGGGAGCTGTTTTTT
TRBJ2-7	many	TRBD2	TRBV2	CASSGLAGHEQYF	TGTGCCAGCAGTGGTCTAGCGGGCCACGAGCAGTACTTC
TRBJ2-5	many	-	TRBV7-6	CASSLDPAQETQYF	TGTGCCAGCAGCTTAGACCCAGCCCAAGAGACCCAGTACTTC
TRBJ2-1	-	TRBD1	TRBV5-5	CASTLRAGGLQNEQFF	TGTGCCAGCACCCTCCGAGCAGGGGGTCTCCAAAATGAGCAGTTCTTC
TRBJ2-3	few	-	TRBV18	CASSPNEGTASTDTQYF	TGTGCCAGCTCACCCAACGAGGGGACGGCAAGCACAGATACGCAGTATTTT
TRBJ2-7	-	TRBD1	TRBV20-1	CSARTPYRDRGYEQYF	TGCAGTGCTAGGACCCCCTACCGGGACAGGGGTTACGAGCAGTACTTC
TRBJ1-5	few	TRBD1	TRBV20-1	CSASWTGIGQPQHF	TGCAGTGCTAGTTGGACAGGGATCGGCCAGCCCCAGCATTTT
TRBJ2-3	many	TRBD1	TRBV20-1	CSARTGGSDTQYF	TGCAGTGCCAGGACAGGGGGGTCAGATACGCAGTATTTT
TRBJ2-2	few	TRBD2	TRBV9	CASSYGLAGAYTGELFF	TGTGCCAGCAGCTACGGACTAGCGGGAGCCTACACCGGGGAGCTGTTTTTT
TRBJ2-5	few	-	TRBV11-3	CASGKLAMQETQYF	TGTGCCAGTGGGAAACTAGCCATGCAAGAGACCCAGTACTTC
TRBJ2-6	-	-	TRBV5-1	CASSFGSPSGANVLTF	TGCGCCAGCAGCTTCGGCAGCCCCTCTGGGGCCAACGTCCTGACTTTC
TRBJ2-7	-	-	TRBV30	CAWSLLNYEQYF	TGTGCCTGGAGTCTACTAAACTACGAGCAGTACTTC
TRBJ2-3	once	TRBD2	TRBV9	CASSVGKIIGGAHGTDTQYF	TGTGCCAGCAGCGTAGGGAAGATTATCGGGGGGGCCCACGGAACAGATACGCAGTATTTT
TRBJ2-3	many	-	TRBV6-5	CASSHNVRTDTQYF	TGTGCCAGCAGCCATAATGTACGTACAGATACGCAGTATTTT
TRBJ2-7	few	-	TRBV7-3	CASSHLTTPYEQYF	TGTGCCAGCAGCCATTTGACAACCCCCTACGAGCAGTACTTC
TRBJ1-1	few	-	TRBV29-1	CSATGTSLGAFF	TGCAGCGCCACCGGGACAAGCCTTGGAGCTTTCTTT
TRBJ1-1	-	TRBD1	TRBV6-2/TRBV6-3	CASSYARRTGTGLGNTEAFF	TGTGCCAGCAGTTACGCGAGACGTACCGGGACAGGGCTAGGAAACACTGAAGCTTTCTTT
TRBJ1-2	many	TRBD1	TRBV7-9	CASSRQGSSGYTF	TGTGCCAGCAGCCGACAGGGGAGTAGCGGCTACACCTTC